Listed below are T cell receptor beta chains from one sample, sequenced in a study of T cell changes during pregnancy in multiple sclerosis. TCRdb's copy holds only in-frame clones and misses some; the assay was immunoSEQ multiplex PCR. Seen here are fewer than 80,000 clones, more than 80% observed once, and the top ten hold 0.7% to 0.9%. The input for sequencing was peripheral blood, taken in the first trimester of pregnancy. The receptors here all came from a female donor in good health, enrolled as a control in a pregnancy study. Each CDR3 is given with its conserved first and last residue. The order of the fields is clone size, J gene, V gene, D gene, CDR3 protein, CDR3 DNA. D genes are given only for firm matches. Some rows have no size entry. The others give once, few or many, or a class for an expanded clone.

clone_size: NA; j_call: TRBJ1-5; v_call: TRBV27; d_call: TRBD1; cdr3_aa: CASSQTGEAQPQHF; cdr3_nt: TGTGCCAGCAGTCAGACAGGGGAGGCTCAGCCCCAGCATTTT
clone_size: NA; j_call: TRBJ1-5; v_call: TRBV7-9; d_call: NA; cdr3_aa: CASSLGRDSNQPQHF; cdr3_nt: TGTGCCAGCAGCTTAGGCAGGGATAGCAATCAGCCCCAGCATTTT
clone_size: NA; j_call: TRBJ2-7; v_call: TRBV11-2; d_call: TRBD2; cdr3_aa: CASSKTSGSSYEQYF; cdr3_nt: TGTGCCAGCAGCAAGACTAGCGGGAGCTCCTACGAGCAGTACTTC
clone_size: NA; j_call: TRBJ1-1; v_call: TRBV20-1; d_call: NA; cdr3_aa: CSAPEAFF; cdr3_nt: TGCAGTGCCCCGGAAGCTTTCTTT
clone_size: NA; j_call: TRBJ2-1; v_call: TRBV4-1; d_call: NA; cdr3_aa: CASSQGGLGGLFYNEQFF; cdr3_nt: TGCGCCAGCAGCCAAGGGGGCTTAGGGGGACTATTTTACAATGAGCAGTTCTTC
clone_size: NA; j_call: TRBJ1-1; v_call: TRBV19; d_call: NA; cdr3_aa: CASSIGAGSNTEAFF; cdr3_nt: TGTGCCAGTAGTATAGGGGCAGGTTCGAACACTGAAGCTTTCTTT
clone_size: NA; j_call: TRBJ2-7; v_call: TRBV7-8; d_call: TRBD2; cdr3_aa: CASSPRTSGRYEQYF; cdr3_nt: TGTGCCAGCAGCCCCCGGACTAGCGGAAGGTACGAGCAGTACTTC
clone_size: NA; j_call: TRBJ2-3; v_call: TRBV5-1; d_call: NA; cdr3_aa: CASSLAGFASDTQYF; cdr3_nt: TGCGCCAGCAGCTTGGCCGGGTTTGCGTCAGATACGCAGTATTTT
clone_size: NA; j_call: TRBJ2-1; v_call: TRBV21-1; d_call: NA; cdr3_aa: CASSRDRGSYNEQFF; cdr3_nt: TGTGCCAGCAGCAGAGACAGGGGGTCGTACAATGAGCAGTTCTTC
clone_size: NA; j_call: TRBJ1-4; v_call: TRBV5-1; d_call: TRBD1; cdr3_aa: CASSLTGTGYEKLFF; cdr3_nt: TGCGCCAGCAGCTTAACCGGGACAGGGTATGAAAAACTGTTTTTT
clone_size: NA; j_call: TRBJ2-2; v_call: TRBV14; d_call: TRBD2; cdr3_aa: CASSHLAGGRTGELFF; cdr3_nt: TGTGCCAGCAGCCACCTAGCGGGGGGGCGTACCGGGGAGCTGTTTTTT
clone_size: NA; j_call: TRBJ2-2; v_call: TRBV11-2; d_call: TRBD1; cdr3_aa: CASSLTGVNTGELFF; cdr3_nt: TGTGCCAGCAGCCTGACAGGGGTGAACACCGGGGAGCTGTTTTTT
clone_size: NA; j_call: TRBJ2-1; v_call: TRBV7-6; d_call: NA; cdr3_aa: CASSLAEVSEQFF; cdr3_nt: TGTGCCAGCAGCTTAGCCGAGGTTTCTGAGCAGTTCTTC
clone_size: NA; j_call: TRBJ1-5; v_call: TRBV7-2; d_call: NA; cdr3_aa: CASSLRGENQPQHF; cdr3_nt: TGTGCCAGCAGCTTACGGGGAGAGAATCAGCCCCAGCATTTT
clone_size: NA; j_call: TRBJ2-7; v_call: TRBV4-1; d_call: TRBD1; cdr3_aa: CASSHGTGAAREQYF; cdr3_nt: TGCGCCAGCAGCCATGGGACAGGGGCCGCACGCGAGCAGTACTTC
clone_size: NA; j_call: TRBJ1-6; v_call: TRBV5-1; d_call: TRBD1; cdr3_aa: CASSSRTGNSPLHF; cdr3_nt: TGCGCCAGCAGCTCACGGACAGGGAATTCACCCCTCCACTTT
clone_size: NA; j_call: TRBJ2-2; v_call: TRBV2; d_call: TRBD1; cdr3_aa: CASLGAGGPNTGELFF; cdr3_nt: TGTGCCAGCTTGGGAGCAGGGGGCCCGAACACCGGGGAGCTGTTTTTT
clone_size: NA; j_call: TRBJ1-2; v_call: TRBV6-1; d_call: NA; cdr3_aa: CASSFRGGMASGYTF; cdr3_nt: TGTGCCAGCAGTTTCCGGGGGGGGATGGCTTCTGGCTACACCTTC
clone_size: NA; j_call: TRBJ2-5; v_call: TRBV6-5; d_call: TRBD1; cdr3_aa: CASSYSTGKTQYF; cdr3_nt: TGTGCCAGCAGTTACTCGACAGGGAAGACCCAGTACTTC
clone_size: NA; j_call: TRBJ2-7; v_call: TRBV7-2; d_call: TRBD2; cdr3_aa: CATFGGEFHEQYF; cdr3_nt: TGTGCCACCTTCGGGGGGGAGTTCCACGAGCAGTACTTC
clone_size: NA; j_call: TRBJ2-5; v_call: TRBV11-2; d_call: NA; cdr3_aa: CASSGHSQGYRYQETQYF; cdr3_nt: TGTGCCAGCAGCGGCCATTCACAGGGATACCGGTACCAAGAGACCCAGTACTTC
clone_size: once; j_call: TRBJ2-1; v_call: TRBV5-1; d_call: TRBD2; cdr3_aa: CASRPLAGGLYEQFF; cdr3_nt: TGCGCCAGCAGACCCCTAGCGGGAGGGTTGTATGAGCAGTTCTTC
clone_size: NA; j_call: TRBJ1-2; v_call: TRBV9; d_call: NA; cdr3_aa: CASSESQGKGYGYTF; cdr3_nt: TGTGCCAGCAGCGAATCACAGGGAAAGGGCTATGGCTACACCTTC
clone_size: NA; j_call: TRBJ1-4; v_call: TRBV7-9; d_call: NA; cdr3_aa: CASSFQKSPYANEKLFF; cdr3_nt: TGTGCCAGCAGCTTCCAAAAATCCCCCTACGCTAATGAAAAACTGTTTTTT
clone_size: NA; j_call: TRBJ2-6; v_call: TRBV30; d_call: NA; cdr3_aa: CAWSAQLSGANVLTF; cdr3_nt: TGTGCCTGGAGTGCACAGCTCTCTGGGGCCAACGTCCTGACTTTC
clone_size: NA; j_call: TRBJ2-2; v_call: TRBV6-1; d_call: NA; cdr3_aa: CASSADPPRWGEDTGELFF; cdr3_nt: TGTGCCAGCAGTGCCGACCCCCCCAGGTGGGGAGAGGACACCGGGGAGCTGTTTTTT
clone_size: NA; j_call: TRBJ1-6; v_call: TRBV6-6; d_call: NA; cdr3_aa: CASSYGQGLANSPLHF; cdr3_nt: TGTGCCAGCAGTTACGGCCAGGGGTTGGCTAATTCACCCCTCCACTTT
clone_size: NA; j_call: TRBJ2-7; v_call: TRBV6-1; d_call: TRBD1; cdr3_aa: CASSEGRGQGANEQYF; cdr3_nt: TGTGCCAGCAGTGAGGGTAGAGGACAGGGGGCAAACGAGCAGTACTTC
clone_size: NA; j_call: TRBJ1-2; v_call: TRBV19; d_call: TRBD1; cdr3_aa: CASKFGQGEINYGYTF; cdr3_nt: TGTGCCAGTAAATTCGGACAGGGGGAGATAAACTATGGCTACACCTTC
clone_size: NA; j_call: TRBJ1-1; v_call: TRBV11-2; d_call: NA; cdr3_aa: CASSLGQRNTEAFF; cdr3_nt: TGTGCCAGCAGTCTCGGACAGAGGAACACTGAAGCTTTCTTT
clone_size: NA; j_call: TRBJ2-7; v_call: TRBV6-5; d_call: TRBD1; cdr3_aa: CASRRIRDRGLEQYF; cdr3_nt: TGTGCCAGCAGGCGGATCCGGGACAGGGGGCTCGAGCAGTACTTC
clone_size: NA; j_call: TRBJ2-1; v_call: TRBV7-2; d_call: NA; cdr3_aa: CASSLGLSYNEQFF; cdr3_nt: TGTGCCAGCAGCTTAGGGCTCTCCTACAATGAGCAGTTCTTC
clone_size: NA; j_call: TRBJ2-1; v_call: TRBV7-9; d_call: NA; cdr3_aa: CASCRSDEQFF; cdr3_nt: TGTGCCAGCTGCCGAAGCGATGAGCAGTTCTTC
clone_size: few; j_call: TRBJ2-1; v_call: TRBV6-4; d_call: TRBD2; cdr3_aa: CASSERGGSYNEQFF; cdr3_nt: TGTGCCAGCAGTGAGCGGGGGGGCTCCTACAATGAGCAGTTCTTC
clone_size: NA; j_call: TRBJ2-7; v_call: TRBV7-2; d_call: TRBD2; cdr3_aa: CASSFTSVLAIPYEQYF; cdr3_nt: TGTGCCAGCAGCTTTACCTCCGTACTAGCGATACCCTACGAGCAGTACTTC
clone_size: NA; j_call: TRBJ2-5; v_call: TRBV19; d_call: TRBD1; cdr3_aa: CASRTGQGDQETQYF; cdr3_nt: TGTGCCAGTAGGACCGGACAGGGGGACCAAGAGACCCAGTACTTC
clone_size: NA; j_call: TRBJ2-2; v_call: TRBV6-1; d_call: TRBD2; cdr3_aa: CASSVGGRDGELFF; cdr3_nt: TGTGCCAGCAGTGTGGGGGGGAGAGACGGGGAGCTGTTTTTT
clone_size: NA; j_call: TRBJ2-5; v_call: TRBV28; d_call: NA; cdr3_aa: CASSFPALETQYF; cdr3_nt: TGTGCCAGCAGTTTCCCAGCGTTGGAGACCCAGTACTTC
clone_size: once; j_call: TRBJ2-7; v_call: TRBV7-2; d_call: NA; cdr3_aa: CASSLARTVVEQYF; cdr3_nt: TGTGCCAGCAGCTTAGCGCGCACAGTGGTCGAGCAGTACTTC
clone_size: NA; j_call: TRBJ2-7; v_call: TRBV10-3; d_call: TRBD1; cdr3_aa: CAIPPGQGCEQYF; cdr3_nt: TGTGCCATCCCCCCGGGACAGGGTTGCGAGCAGTACTTC
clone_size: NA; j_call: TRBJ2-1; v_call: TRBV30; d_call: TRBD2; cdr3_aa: CAWSLAGSPEQFF; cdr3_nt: TGTGCCTGGAGTCTAGCGGGGTCTCCTGAGCAGTTCTTC